The next 30 T cell receptor beta chains were all read from a single sample in a study of OX40 agonist ivuxolimab in advanced cancers. Using immunoSEQ multiplex PCR, the repertoire was profiled, and TCRdb retains in-frame clones only, with some absent. The sample carries more than 70,000 clones, roughly 91% recorded once. The source material was CD4+ or CD8+ T cells sorted from blood, sampled in a trial of the OX40 agonist ivuxolimab. All receptors come from an adult with an advanced solid tumor such as melanoma, head and neck, liver or kidney cancer.

This chain uses TRBV2 with TRBJ2-5; 10 nucleotides align to TRBD1. The J segment lost 4 bases and the V segment lost 4 bases, leaving 6 bases of the junction unmatched. This CDR3 contains 15 residues. CDR1 is SNHLY and CDR2 is FYNNEI in the germline V gene. CDR3 DNA: TGTGCCAGCAGTGGAGAGGACAGGGGGTCAGAGACCCAGTACTTC. Its translation: CASSGEDRGSETQYF.

CDR3 coding DNA: TGTGCCAGCAGCCCGGTGGAGGGAGGAACCTACGAGCAGTACTTC. Translated, it gives CASSPVEGGTYEQYF. The rearrangement joins TRBV5-5 to TRBJ2-7, with D possibly being TRBD2 (6 bases). Germline CDR1 and CDR2: SGHKS and YYEKEE (reference sequence). V dropped 4 bases and J dropped 2 bases, with 16 bases sitting between them. This CDR3 contains 15 residues.

The genes are TRBV28 and TRBJ2-7; D not certain. The germline CDR1 and CDR2 sequences are MDHEN and SYDVKM. V lost 5 bases, J lost 0 bases, and 8 bases lay in between. The CDR3 extends over 13 amino acids. The CDR3 region is CASSQTGSYEQYF. The CDR3 coding sequence is TGTGCCAGCAGTCAAACCGGCTCCTACGAGCAGTACTTC.

This clone occurred once. The chain couples TRBV29-1 to TRBJ2-1, with 8 bases that match TRBD2. The trim removed 8 bases at V and 1 base at J, leaving 7 bases unmatched. Germline lookup yields CDR1 SQVTM and CDR2 ANQGSEA. This CDR3 spans 14 amino acids. CDR3 DNA: TGCAGCCTGGGGACTAGTCAGTCCTACAATGAGCAGTTCTTC. Its protein is CSLGTSQSYNEQFF.

The count of this clone is one. The chain combines TRBV4-1 with TRBJ2-5; D is possibly TRBD1 or TRBD2 (5 bases each). CDR3 size: 15 residues. V was pared by 4 bases and J by 5 bases, with 17 bases between. Germline CDR1 reads MGHRA; CDR2 reads YSYEKL. The CDR3 is CASSPAGARGETQYF. In DNA form, the CDR3 reads TGCGCCAGCAGCCCGGCCGGGGCTCGCGGGGAGACCCAGTACTTC.

This chain uses TRBV27 with TRBJ2-7, with 11 bases that match TRBD1. The CDR3 extends over 16 amino acids. The J segment lost 6 bases and the V segment lost 1 base, leaving 8 bases of the junction unmatched. Germline CDR1 MNHEY, CDR2 SMNVEV (reference sequence). CDR3: CASSLYRGQGAFEQYF. DNA of the CDR3: TGTGCCAGCAGTTTATATCGAGGACAGGGGGCTTTCGAGCAGTACTTC.

The chain combines TRBV5-4 with TRBJ1-6, with 10 bases aligning to TRBD1. CDR3 length: 14 residues. V gave up 2 bases and J gave up 9 bases; unmatched junction bases: 2. Per the germline V gene, CDR1 is SGHNT and CDR2 is YYREEE (reference sequence). CDR3 DNA sequence: TGTGCCAGCAGCTTCGGACAGGGGGGTTCACCCCTCCACTTT. It yields the protein CASSFGQGGSPLHF.

A single count supports this clone. The chain is built from TRBV7-9 and TRBJ2-1, with a tentative D call TRBD1 (5 bases). Per germline, CDR1 SEHNR and CDR2 FQNEAQ (reference sequence). This CDR3 has 15 residues. Trimming removed 3 bases from V and 3 bases from J, with 12 bases in between. The CDR3 coding sequence is TGTGCCAGCAGCTTGGGGCGCCCCATCTACAATGAGCAGTTCTTC. Translating gives CASSLGRPIYNEQFF.

The V gene is TRBV27, the J gene TRBJ2-7; D remains ambiguous. The CDR3 contains 12 residues. CDR1 is MNHEY, CDR2 SMNVEV, per germline (reference sequence). Trimming left V 2 bases short and J 5 bases short, with 7 bases between. The CDR3 reads CASSLDNDEQYF. The CDR3 DNA sequence: TGTGCCAGCAGTTTAGACAACGACGAGCAGTACTTC.

The chain joins TRBV27 to TRBJ1-1; D might be TRBD1 (5 bases). CDR3 length equals 14 residues. V dropped 2 bases and J dropped 1 base, with 8 bases sitting between them. From germline, CDR1 is MNHEY and CDR2 SMNVEV (reference sequence). CDR3 region: CASSLGQGNTEAFF. The CDR3 coding sequence is TGTGCCAGCAGTTTAGGGCAGGGGAACACTGAAGCTTTCTTT.

The chain carries TRBV28 and TRBJ2-1; TRBD2 agrees at 13 bases. CDR3 length: 21 residues. After removal of 4 bases from V and 1 base from J, the junction contained 16 bases not matched to a gene. Germline V gene lookup returns CDR1 MDHEN and CDR2 SYDVKM. The CDR3 DNA is TGTGCCAGCAGTTGGGATGGAGGACTAGCGGGAGAATGGGGATCCTACAATGAGCAGTTCTTC. Translated, it gives CASSWDGGLAGEWGSYNEQFF.

J is TRBJ1-2 and V is TRBV6-1; unclear D gene. The CDR3 contains 15 residues. The V and J ends lost 4 bases and 4 bases respectively, with 16 bases between them. Germline values: CDR1 MNHNS, CDR2 SASEGT. The CDR3 DNA reads TGTGCCAGCAGTGCCCAGATGGAGGGAGGCTATGGCTACACCTTC. Translation gives CASSAQMEGGYGYTF.

This chain connects TRBV9 to TRBJ2-1; TRBD2 matches at 8 bases. V lost 4 bases, J lost 5 bases, and 17 bases stayed unmatched. The V gene's germline CDR1 is SGDLS and CDR2 YYNGEE. The CDR3 runs 18 residues. CDR3: CASSSPGAAAGDHNEQFF. The CDR3 DNA reads TGTGCCAGCAGCTCCCCCGGGGCGGCAGCGGGAGACCACAATGAGCAGTTCTTC. The entire variable domain, with the rest obtained from reference TRBV9 and TRBJ2-1, is as follows: DSGVTQTPKHLITATGQRVTLRCSPRSGDLSVYWYQQSLDQGLQFLIQYYNGEERAKGNILERFSAQQFPDLHSELNLSSLELGDSALYFCASSSPGAAAGDHNEQFFGPGTRLTVL.

The chain employs TRBV7-9 and TRBJ2-2; 8 nucleotides match TRBD2. V was pared by 5 bases and J by 4 bases, with 6 bases of the junction left unmatched. Germline CDR1 is SEHNR and CDR2 is FQNEAQ (reference sequence). The CDR3 is 15 residues long. This CDR3 is CASSPGGVLTGELFF. CDR3 sequence (DNA): TGTGCCAGCAGCCCGGGGGGGGTGCTCACCGGGGAGCTGTTTTTT.

The chain joins TRBV11-3 to TRBJ2-7; D unclear. Germline lookup yields CDR1 SGHNT and CDR2 YENEEA. V shed 4 bases and J shed 6 bases, with 10 bases lying between them. The CDR3 contains 12 residues. The CDR3 DNA reads TGTGCCAGCAGCTCGATTCACGGCGAGCAGTACTTC. Protein: CASSSIHGEQYF.

V is TRBV5-6 and J is TRBJ1-2; possibly TRBD1 for D (5 bases). Trimming stripped 4 bases from V and 4 bases from J, with 14 bases between. Germline V gene sequence: CDR1 SGHDT, CDR2 YYEEEE. The CDR3 runs 14 residues. CDR3 in amino acids: CASSGGTSAYGYTF. The CDR3 DNA reads TGTGCCAGCAGCGGGGGGACTTCTGCCTATGGCTACACCTTC.

The chain recombines TRBV5-1 with TRBJ1-3, with no clear D. Trimming shortened V by 2 bases and J by 3 bases, and 9 bases separated the two germline ends. CDR1 SGHRS and CDR2 YFSETQ come from the germline V gene. The CDR3 consists of 14 residues. The CDR3 loop is CASSLEGLGNTIYF. Written as DNA, the CDR3 is TGCGCCAGCAGCTTAGAGGGTCTTGGAAACACCATATATTTT.

This clone was seen once. The gene calls are TRBV11-3 and TRBJ1-5; 10 bases align to TRBD1. Germline CDR1 SGHNT, CDR2 YENEEA. Unmatched junction bases numbered 10, after V lost 5 bases and J lost 12 bases. CDR3 length: 14 amino acids. This CDR3 is CASSPRDRGGGQHF. DNA for the CDR3: TGTGCCAGCAGCCCCCGGGACAGGGGAGGGGGCCAGCATTTT. The whole variable domain, filled in from reference TRBV11-3 and TRBJ1-5, reads EAGVVQSPRYKIIEKKQPVAFWCNPISGHNTLYWYLQNLGQGPELLIRYENEEAVDDSQLPKDRFSAERLKGVDSTLKIQPAELGDSAVYLCASSPRDRGGGQHFGDGTRLSIL.

The CDR3 sequence is CASSFFGSSNQPQHF. CDR3 in DNA: TGTGCCAGCAGTTTTTTTGGGAGTAGCAATCAGCCCCAGCATTTT. The gene calls are TRBV28 and TRBJ1-5; unclear D gene. Germline V CDR1 and CDR2: MDHEN, SYDVKM. The CDR3 length is 15 residues. V lost 3 bases to trimming and J lost 0 bases, with 9 bases between them.

This clone has just one count. The chain links TRBV27 to TRBJ1-5; D ambiguous. CDR3 length equals 15 residues. Trimming took 6 bases from V and 0 from J, leaving 12 bases between them. The germline V gene encodes CDR1 MNHEY and CDR2 SMNVEV (reference sequence). CDR3 bases: TGTGCCAGCAGCCCAATATTTTATAGCAATCAGCCCCAGCATTTT. Translation: CASSPIFYSNQPQHF.

The chain recombines TRBV7-9 with TRBJ2-2; no clear D. There are 13 residues in the CDR3. The germline V gene has CDR1 SEHNR and CDR2 FQNEAQ (reference sequence). The V end lost 5 bases, the J end lost 4 bases, and 8 bases lay between the germline ends. The CDR3 nucleotides read TGTGCCAGCAGCCCTAGAGGCACCGGGGAGCTGTTTTTT. Protein: CASSPRGTGELFF.

This chain connects TRBV19 to TRBJ2-3; 7 nucleotides line up with TRBD2. With V trimmed by 3 bases and J by 6 bases, 6 bases remained unmatched. There are 14 residues in the CDR3. Germline lookup yields CDR1 LNHDA and CDR2 SQIVND (reference sequence). CDR3 residues: CASSIGHGRDTQYF. In DNA, the CDR3 is TGTGCCAGTAGTATTGGCCACGGGAGGGATACGCAGTATTTT. Supplemented by reference TRBV19 and TRBJ2-3, the full variable domain reads DGGITQSPKYLFRKEGQNVTLSCEQNLNHDAMYWYRQDPGQGLRLIYYSQIVNDFQKGDIAEGYSVSREKKESFPLTVTSAQKNPTAFYLCASSIGHGRDTQYFGPGTRLTVL.

This chain links TRBV5-1 with TRBJ2-1; 9 bases fit TRBD1. Germline V gene data show CDR1 as SGHRS and CDR2 as YFSETQ. V was clipped by 0 bases and J by 2 bases; unmatched bases: 9. CDR3 size: 18 residues. In DNA, the CDR3 is TGCGCCAGCAGCTTGGCTGACGGGACAGGGAAGCCCTACAATGAGCAGTTCTTC. Protein: CASSLADGTGKPYNEQFF.

The chain links TRBV4-1 to TRBJ2-7, with D unresolved. The CDR3 has 14 amino acids. Germline lookup yields CDR1 MGHRA and CDR2 YSYEKL. The V end was cut by 3 bases, the J end by 2 bases, with 11 bases between. DNA of the CDR3: TGCGCCAGCAGCCACCCTGCTAGACCCTACGAGCAGTACTTC. Translation: CASSHPARPYEQYF.

V usage is TRBV2 and J usage is TRBJ2-5, with D maybe TRBD2 (6 bases). Germline CDR1 is SNHLY and CDR2 is FYNNEI. Trimming took off 3 bases at V and 4 bases at J, with 21 bases between the two ends. The CDR3 is 17 residues long. The CDR3 DNA reads as TGTGCCAGCAGTGATAGTTTCGGTGAGGGTAGCGGAGAGACCCAGTACTTC. Amino acid sequence: CASSDSFGEGSGETQYF.

This rearrangement joins TRBV5-5 to TRBJ2-7; no firm D call. Germline loops: CDR1 SGHKS, CDR2 YYEKEE (reference sequence). Trimming removed 0 bases from V and 1 base from J, with 8 bases in between. The CDR3 is 14 residues long. The CDR3 DNA reads TGTGCCAGCAGCTTGGTGTGGGGTTCCTACGAGCAGTACTTC. It encodes CASSLVWGSYEQYF.

The chain employs TRBV19 and TRBJ2-7; 14 positions match TRBD2. Germline values: CDR1 LNHDA, CDR2 SQIVND (reference sequence). V gave up 5 bases and J gave up 4 bases; unmatched junction bases: 7. This CDR3 has 16 residues. The CDR3 sequence is CASSPGLAGGGYEQYF. The CDR3 region has the DNA TGTGCCAGTAGTCCAGGACTAGCGGGAGGCGGGTACGAGCAGTACTTC.

The genes are TRBV15 and TRBJ2-3; 8 bases map to TRBD1. The trim removed 5 bases at V and 5 bases at J, leaving 9 bases unmatched. This CDR3 spans 15 amino acids. Germline assignment: CDR1 LNHNV and CDR2 YYDKDF (reference sequence). The CDR3 DNA reads as TGTGCCACCAGCCACCCCAGGGGGCATAAAGATACGCAGTATTTT. Protein: CATSHPRGHKDTQYF.

This clone was seen just once. This chain joins TRBV4-1 and TRBJ2-7, with D uncertain. Between the trimmed V and J ends, which lost 0 bases and 1 base, there was a span of 13 bases. CDR1 and CDR2 (germline): MGHRA, YSYEKL. This CDR3 contains 16 residues. CDR3 bases: TGCGCCAGCAGCCAAGATGCAGGTGGGCTATCCTACGAGCAGTACTTC. This translates into CASSQDAGGLSYEQYF.

The rearrangement uses TRBV5-5 and TRBJ1-1; TRBD1 matches 8 bases. The CDR3 runs to 15 residues. Per the germline V gene, CDR1 is SGHKS and CDR2 is YYEKEE (reference sequence). Trimming at V came to 2 bases and at J to 10 bases, leaving 13 bases not matched to a gene. DNA of the CDR3: TGTGCCAGCAGCTTTCCTGAACAGGGGGGCGTTGTAGCTTTCTTT. This gives the protein CASSFPEQGGVVAFF.